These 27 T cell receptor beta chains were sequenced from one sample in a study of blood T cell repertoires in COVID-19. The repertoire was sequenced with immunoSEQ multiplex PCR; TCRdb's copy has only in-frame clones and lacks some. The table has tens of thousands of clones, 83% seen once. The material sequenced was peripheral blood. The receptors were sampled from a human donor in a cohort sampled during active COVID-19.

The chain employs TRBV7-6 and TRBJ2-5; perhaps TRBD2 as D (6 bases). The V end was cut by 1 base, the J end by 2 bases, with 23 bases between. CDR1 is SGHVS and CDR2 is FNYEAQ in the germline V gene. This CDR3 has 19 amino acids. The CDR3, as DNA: TGTGCCAGCAGCTTAGGGTTGTCGGGCAGCGGGTACCCTCAAGAGACCCAGTACTTC. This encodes CASSLGLSGSGYPQETQYF.

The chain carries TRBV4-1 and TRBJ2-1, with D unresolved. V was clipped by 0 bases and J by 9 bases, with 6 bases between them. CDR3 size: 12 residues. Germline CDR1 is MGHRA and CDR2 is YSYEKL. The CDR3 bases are TGCGCCAGCAGCCAAGATGGCGGTGAGCAGTTCTTC. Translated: CASSQDGGEQFF.

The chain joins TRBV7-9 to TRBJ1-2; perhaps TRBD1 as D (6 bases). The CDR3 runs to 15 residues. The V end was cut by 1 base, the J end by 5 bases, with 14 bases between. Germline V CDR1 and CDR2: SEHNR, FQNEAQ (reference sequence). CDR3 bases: TGTGCCAGCAGCTTAGAGGGCGGGGGGGCATATGGCTACACCTTC. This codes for CASSLEGGGAYGYTF.

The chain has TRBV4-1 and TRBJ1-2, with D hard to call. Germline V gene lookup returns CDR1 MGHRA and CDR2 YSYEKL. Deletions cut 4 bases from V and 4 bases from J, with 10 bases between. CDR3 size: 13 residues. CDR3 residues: CASSPNSLYGYTF. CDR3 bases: TGCGCCAGCAGCCCGAACAGCCTCTATGGCTACACCTTC.

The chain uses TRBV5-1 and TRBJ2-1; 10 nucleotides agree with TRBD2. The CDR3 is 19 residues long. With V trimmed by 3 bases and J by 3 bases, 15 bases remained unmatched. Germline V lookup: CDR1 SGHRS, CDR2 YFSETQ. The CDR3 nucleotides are TGCGCCAGCAGCTCCCTGATGGATAGCGGGGGGACCAACTACAATGAGCAGTTCTTC. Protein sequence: CASSSLMDSGGTNYNEQFF.

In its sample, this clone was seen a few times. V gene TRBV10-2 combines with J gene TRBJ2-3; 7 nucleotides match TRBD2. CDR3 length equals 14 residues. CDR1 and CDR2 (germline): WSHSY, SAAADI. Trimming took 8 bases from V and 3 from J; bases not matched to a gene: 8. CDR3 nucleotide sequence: TGCGCCAGCCTCCGGGGGGTTGGGACAGATACGCAGTATTTT. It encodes CASLRGVGTDTQYF.

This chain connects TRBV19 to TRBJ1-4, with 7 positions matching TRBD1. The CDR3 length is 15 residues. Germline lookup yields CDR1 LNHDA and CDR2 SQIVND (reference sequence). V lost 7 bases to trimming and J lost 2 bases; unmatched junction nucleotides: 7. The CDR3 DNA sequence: TGTGCCAGTAAGCCCCGGACAGGCACTAATGAAAAACTGTTTTTT. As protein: CASKPRTGTNEKLFF.

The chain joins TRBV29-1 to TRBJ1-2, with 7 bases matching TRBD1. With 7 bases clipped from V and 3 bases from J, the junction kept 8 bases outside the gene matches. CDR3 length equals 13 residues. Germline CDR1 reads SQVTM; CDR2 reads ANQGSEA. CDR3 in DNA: TGCAGCGCCCGGACAGGTTTATACTATGGCTACACCTTC. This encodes CSARTGLYYGYTF.

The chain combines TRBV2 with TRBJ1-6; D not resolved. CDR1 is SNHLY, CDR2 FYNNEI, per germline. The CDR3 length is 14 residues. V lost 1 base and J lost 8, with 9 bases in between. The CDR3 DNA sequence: TGTGCCAGCAGTGAAGTACAGACCCATTCACCCCTCCACTTT. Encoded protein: CASSEVQTHSPLHF.

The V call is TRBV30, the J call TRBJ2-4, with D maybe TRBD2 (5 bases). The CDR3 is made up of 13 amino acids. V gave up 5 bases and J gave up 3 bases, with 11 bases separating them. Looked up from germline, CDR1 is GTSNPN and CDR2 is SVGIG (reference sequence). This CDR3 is CAWDRGGKNIQYF. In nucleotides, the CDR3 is TGTGCCTGGGATCGGGGTGGCAAAAACATTCAGTACTTC.

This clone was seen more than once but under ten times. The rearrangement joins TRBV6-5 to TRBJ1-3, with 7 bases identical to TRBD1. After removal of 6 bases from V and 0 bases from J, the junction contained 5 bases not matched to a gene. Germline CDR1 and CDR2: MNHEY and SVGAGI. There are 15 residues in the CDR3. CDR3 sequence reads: CASRTGTISGNTIYF. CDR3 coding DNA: TGTGCCAGCAGGACAGGGACGATCTCTGGAAACACCATATATTTT.

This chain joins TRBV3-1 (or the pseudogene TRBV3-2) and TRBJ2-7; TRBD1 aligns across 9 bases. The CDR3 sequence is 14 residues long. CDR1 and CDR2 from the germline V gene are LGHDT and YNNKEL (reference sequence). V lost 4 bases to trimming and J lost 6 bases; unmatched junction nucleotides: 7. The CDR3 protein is CASSPGQGYGEQYF. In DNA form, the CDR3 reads TGTGCCAGCAGCCCGGGACAGGGCTATGGCGAGCAGTACTTC.

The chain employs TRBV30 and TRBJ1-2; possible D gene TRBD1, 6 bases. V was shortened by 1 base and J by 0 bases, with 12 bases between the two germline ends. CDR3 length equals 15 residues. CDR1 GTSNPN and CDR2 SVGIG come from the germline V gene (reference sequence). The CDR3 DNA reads TGTGCCTGGAGTGCCGGGGACAAACCTAACTATGGCTACACCTTC. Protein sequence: CAWSAGDKPNYGYTF.

The CDR3 nucleotides read TGTGCCAGCAGTTTCGTGGGACAGGGCGAGCAGTACTTC. Its protein is CASSFVGQGEQYF. V usage is TRBV12-3 or TRBV12-4 and J usage is TRBJ2-7; 9 bases match TRBD1. The ends lost 3 bases at V and 6 bases at J; junction bases unmatched: 3. The CDR3 covers 13 residues.

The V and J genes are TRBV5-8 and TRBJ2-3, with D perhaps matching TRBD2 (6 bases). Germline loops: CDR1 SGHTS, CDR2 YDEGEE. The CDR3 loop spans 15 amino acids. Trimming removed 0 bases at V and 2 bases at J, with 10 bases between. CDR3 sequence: CASSLVGGFTDTQYF. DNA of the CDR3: TGTGCCAGCAGCTTGGTTGGGGGGTTCACAGATACGCAGTATTTT. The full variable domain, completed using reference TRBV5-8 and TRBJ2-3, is EAGVTQSPTHLIKTRGQQATLRCSPISGHTSVYWYQQALGLGLQFLLWYDEGEERNRGNFPPRFSGRQFPNYSSELNVNALELEDSALYLCASSLVGGFTDTQYFGPGTRLTVL.

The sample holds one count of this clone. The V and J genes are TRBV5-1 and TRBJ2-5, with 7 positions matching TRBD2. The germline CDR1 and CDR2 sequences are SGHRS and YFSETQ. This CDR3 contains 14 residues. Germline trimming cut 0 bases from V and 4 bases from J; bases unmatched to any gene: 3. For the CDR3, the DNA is TGCGCCAGCAGCTTGGCCGCGGGGGTAGAGACCCAGTACTTC. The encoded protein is CASSLAAGVETQYF.

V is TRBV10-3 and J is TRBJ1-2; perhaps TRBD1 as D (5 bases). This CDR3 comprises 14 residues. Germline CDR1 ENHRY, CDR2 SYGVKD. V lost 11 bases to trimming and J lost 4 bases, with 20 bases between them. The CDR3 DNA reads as TGTGCCCTTTCCGCCGGGGGAGAGGTCTATGGCTACACCTTC. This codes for CALSAGGEVYGYTF.

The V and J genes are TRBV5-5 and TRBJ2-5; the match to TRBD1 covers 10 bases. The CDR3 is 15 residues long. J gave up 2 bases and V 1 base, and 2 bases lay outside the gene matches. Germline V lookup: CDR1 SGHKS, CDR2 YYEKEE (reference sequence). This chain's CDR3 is CASSLWTGGQETQYF. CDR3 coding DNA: TGTGCCAGCAGCTTGTGGACAGGGGGGCAAGAGACCCAGTACTTC.

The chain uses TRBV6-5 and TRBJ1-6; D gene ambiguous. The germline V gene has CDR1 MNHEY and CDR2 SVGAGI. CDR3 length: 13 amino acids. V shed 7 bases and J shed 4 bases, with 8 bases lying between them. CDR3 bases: TGTGCCAGCAACCCCAGTTATAATTCACCCCTCCACTTT. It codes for CASNPSYNSPLHF.

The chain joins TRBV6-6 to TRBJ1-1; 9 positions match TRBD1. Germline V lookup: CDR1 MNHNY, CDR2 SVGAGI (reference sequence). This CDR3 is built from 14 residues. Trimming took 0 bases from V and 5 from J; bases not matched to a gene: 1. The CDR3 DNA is TGTGCCAGCAGTTACTCGACAGGGGGAACTGAAGCTTTCTTT. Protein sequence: CASSYSTGGTEAFF.

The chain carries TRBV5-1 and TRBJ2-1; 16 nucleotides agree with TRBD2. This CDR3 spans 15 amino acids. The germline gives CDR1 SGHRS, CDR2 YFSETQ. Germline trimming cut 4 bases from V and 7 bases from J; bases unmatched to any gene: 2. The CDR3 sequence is CASSPGLAGGNEQFF. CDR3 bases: TGCGCCAGCAGCCCGGGACTAGCGGGGGGGAATGAGCAGTTCTTC.

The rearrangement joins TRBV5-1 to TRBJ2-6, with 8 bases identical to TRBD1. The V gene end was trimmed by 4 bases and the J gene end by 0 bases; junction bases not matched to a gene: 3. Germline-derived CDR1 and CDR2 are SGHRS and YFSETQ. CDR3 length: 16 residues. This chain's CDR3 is CASSGTGYSGANVLTF. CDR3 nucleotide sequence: TGCGCCAGCAGCGGGACAGGTTACTCTGGGGCCAACGTCCTGACTTTC.

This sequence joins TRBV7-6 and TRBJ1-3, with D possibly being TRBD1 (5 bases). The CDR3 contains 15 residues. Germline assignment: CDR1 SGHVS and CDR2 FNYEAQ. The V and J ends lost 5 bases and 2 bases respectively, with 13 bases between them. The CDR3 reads CASSHDSSPGNTIYF. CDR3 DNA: TGTGCCAGCAGCCATGACAGTTCCCCTGGAAACACCATATATTTT.

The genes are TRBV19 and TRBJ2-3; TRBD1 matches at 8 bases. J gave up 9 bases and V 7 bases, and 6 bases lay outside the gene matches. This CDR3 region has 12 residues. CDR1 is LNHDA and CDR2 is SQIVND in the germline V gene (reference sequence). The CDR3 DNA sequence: TGTGCCAGTAAAGGACAGGGTGTGACGCAGTATTTT. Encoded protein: CASKGQGVTQYF.

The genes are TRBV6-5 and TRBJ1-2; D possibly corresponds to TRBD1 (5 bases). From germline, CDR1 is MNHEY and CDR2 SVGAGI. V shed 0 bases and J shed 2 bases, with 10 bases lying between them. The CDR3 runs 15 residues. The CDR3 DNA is TGTGCCAGCAGTTACTCGATCAGGGAAAACTATGGCTACACCTTC. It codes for CASSYSIRENYGYTF.

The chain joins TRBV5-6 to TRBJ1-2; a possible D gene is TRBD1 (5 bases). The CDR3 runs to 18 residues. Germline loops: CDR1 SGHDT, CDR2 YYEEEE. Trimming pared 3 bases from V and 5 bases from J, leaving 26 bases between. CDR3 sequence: CASSSVGGSVTVLYGYTF. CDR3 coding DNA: TGTGCCAGCAGCTCGGTGGGGGGTTCCGTTACGGTTTTGTATGGCTACACCTTC. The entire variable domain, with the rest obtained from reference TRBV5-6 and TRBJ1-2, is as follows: DAGVTQSPTHLIKTRGQQVTLRCSPKSGHDTVSWYQQALGQGPQFIFQYYEEEERQRGNFPDRFSGHQFPNYSSELNVNALLLGDSALYLCASSSVGGSVTVLYGYTFGSGTRLTVV.

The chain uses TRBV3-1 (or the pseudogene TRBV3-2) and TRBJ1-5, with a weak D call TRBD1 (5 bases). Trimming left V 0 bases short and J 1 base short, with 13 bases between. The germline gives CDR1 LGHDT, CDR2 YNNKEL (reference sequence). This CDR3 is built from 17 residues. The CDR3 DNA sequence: TGTGCCAGCAGCCAAGAAGCCCCGGGACTCAGCAATCAGCCCCAGCATTTT. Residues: CASSQEAPGLSNQPQHF.